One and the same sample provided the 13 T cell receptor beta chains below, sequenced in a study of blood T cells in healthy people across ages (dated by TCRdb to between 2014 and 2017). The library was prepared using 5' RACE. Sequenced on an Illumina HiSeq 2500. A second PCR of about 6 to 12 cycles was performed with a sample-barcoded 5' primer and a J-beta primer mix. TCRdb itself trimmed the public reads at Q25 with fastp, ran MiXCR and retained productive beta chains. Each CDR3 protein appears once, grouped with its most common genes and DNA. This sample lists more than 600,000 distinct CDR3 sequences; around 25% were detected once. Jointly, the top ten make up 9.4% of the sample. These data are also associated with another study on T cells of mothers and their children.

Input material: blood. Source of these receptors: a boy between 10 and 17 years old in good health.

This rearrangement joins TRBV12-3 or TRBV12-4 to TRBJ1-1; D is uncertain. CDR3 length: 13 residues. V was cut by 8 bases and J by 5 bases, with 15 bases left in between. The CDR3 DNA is TGTGCCAGCTCCAAAAGGGAGCGTACTGAAGCTTTCTTT. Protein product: CASSKRERTEAFF.

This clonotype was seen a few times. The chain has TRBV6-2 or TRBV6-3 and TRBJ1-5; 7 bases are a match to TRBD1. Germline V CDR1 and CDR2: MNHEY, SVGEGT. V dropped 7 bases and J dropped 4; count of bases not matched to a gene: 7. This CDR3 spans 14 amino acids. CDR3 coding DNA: TGTGCCAGCAAGAGGACAGGAGAAAATCAGCCCCAGCATTTT. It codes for CASKRTGENQPQHF.

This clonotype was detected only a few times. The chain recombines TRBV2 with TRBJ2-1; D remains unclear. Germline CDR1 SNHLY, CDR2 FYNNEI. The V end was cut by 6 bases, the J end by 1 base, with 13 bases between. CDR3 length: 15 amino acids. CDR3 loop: CASSPVGGSYNEQFF. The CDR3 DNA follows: TGTGCCAGCAGCCCCGTAGGTGGGTCCTACAATGAGCAGTTCTTC.

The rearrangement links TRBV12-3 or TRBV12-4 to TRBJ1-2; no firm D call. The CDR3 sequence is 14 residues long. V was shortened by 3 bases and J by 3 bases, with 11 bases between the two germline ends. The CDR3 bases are TGTGCCAGCAGTTTTGGCCGCGGCGACTATGGCTACACCTTC. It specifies CASSFGRGDYGYTF.

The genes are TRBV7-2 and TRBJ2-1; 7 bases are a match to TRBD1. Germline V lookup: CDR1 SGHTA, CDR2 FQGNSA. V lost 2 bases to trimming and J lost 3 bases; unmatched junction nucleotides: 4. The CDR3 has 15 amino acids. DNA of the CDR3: TGTGCCAGCAGCTTACCGGGACAGTACTACAATGAGCAGTTCTTC. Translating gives CASSLPGQYYNEQFF. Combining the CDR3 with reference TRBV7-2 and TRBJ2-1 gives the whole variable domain GAGVSQSPSNKVTEKGKDVELRCDPISGHTALYWYRQSLGQGLEFLIYFQGNSAPDKSGLPSDRFSAERTGGSVSTLTIQRTQQEDSAVYLCASSLPGQYYNEQFFGPGTRLTVL.

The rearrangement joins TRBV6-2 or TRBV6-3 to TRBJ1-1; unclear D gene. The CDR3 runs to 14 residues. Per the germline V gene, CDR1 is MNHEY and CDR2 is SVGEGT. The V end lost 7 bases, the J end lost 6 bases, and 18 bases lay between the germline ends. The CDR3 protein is CASTGGLSGPEAFF. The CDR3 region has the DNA TGTGCCAGCACCGGAGGACTGAGTGGCCCTGAAGCTTTCTTT.

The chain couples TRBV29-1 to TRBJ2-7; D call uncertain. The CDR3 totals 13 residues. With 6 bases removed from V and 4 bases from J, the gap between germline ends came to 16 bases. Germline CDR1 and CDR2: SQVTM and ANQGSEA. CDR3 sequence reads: CSVLKPSNYEQYF. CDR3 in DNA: TGCAGCGTCCTCAAGCCATCCAATTACGAGCAGTACTTC.

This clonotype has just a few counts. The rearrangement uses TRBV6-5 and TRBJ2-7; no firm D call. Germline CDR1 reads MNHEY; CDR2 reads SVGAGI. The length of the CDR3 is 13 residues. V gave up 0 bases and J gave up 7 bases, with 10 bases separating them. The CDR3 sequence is CASSYSILGEQYF. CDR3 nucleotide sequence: TGTGCCAGCAGTTACTCGATTCTGGGGGAGCAGTACTTC.

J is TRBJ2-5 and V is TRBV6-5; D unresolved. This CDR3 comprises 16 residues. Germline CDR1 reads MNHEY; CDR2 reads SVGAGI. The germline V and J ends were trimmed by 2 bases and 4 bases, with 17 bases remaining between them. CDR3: CASSYRPRQETETQYF. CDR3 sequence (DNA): TGTGCCAGCAGTTACCGCCCGAGGCAGGAAACAGAGACCCAGTACTTC.

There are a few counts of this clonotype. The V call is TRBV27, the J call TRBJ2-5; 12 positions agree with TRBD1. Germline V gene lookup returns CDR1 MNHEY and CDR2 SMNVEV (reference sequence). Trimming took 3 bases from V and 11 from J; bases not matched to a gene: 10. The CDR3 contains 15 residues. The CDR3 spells CASSFLRDRGLEQYF. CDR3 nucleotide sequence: TGTGCCAGCAGTTTTCTCCGGGACAGGGGGCTTGAGCAGTACTTC.

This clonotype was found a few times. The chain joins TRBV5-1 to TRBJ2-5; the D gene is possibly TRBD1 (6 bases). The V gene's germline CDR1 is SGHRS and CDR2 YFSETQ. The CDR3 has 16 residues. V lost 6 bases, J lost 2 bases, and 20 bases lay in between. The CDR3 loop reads CASIPRAGVKQETQYF. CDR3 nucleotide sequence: TGCGCCAGCATCCCGAGGGCAGGGGTCAAACAAGAGACCCAGTACTTC.

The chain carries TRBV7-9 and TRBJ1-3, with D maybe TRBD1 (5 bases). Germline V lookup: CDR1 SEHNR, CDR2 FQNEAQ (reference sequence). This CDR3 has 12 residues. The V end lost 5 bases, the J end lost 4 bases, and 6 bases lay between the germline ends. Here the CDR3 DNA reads TGTGCCAGCAGCAGGGGAGGAAACACCATATATTTT. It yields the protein CASSRGGNTIYF. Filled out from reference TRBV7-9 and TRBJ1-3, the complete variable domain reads DTGVSQNPRHKITKRGQNVTFRCDPISEHNRLYWYRQTLGQGPEFLTYFQNEAQLEKSRLLSDRFSAERPKGSFSTLEIQRTEQGDSAMYLCASSRGGNTIYFGEGSWLTVV.

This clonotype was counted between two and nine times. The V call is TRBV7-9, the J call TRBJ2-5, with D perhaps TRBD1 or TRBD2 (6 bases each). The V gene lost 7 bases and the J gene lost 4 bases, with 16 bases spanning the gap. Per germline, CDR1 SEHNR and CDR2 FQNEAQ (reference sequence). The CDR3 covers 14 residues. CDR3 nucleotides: TGTGCCAGCACCGCCGGGGGCAAAGGAGAGACCCAGTACTTC. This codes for CASTAGGKGETQYF.